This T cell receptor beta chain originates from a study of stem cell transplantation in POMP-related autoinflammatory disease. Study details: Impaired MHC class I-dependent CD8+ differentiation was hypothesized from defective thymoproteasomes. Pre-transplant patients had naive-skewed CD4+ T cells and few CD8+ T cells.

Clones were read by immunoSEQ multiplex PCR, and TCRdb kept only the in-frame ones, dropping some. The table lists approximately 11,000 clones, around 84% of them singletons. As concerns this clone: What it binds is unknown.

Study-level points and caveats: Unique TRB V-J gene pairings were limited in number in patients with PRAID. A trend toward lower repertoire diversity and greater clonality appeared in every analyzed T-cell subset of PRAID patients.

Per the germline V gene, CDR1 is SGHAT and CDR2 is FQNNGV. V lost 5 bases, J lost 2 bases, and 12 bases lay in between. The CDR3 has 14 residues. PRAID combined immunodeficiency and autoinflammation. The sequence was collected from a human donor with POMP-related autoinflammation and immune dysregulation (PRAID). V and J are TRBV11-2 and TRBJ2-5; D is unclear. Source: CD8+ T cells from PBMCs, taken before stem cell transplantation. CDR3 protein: CASSPWTDQETQYF. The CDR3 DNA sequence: TGTGCCAGCAGCCCCTGGACGGATCAAGAGACCCAGTACTTC.